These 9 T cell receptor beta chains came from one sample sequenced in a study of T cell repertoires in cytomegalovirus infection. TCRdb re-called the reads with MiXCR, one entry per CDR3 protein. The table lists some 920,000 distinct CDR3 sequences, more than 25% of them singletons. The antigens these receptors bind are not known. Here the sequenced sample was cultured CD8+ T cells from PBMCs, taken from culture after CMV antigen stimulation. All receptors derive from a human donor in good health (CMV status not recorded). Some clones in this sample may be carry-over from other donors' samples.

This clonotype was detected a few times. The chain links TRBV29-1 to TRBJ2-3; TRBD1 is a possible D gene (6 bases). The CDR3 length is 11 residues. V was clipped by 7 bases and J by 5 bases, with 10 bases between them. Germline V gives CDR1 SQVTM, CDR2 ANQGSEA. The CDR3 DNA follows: TGCAGCGCCTCAGGGGTAGATACGCAGTATTTT. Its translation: CSASGVDTQYF.

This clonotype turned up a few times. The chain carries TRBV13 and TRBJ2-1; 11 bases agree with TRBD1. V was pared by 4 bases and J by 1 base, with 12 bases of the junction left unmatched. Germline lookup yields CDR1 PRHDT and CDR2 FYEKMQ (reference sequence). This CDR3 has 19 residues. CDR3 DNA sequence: TGTGCCAGCAGCTCCGGGACAGGGGGTGCGGGGGGATCCTACAATGAGCAGTTCTTC. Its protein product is CASSSGTGGAGGSYNEQFF.

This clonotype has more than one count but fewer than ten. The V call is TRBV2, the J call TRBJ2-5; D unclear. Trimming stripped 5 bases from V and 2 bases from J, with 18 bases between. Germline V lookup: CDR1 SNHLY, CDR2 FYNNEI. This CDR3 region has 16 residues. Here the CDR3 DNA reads TGTGCCAGCAGTATCCCTGAGTCGGTTGGACAAGAGACCCAGTACTTC. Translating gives CASSIPESVGQETQYF.

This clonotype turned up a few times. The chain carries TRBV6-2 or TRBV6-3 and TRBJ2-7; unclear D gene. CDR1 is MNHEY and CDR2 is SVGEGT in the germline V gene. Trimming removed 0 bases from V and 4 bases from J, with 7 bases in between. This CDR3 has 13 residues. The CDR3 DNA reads TGTGCCAGCAGTTACTCAGGGAAATACGAGCAGTACGTC. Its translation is CASSYSGKYEQYV.

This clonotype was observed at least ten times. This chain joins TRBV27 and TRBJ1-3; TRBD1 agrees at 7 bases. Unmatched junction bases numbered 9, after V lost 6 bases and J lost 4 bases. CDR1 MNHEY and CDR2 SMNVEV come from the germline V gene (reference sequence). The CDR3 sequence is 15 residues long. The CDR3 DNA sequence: TGTGCCAGCAGGCCACAGACAGGGTTCGGAAACACCATATATTTT. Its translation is CASRPQTGFGNTIYF.

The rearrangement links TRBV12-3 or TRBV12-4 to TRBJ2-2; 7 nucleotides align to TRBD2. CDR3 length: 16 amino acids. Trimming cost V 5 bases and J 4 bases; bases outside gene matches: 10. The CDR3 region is CASSPILGGSTGELFF. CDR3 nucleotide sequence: TGTGCCAGCAGTCCCATCCTGGGGGGGTCCACCGGGGAGCTGTTTTTT.

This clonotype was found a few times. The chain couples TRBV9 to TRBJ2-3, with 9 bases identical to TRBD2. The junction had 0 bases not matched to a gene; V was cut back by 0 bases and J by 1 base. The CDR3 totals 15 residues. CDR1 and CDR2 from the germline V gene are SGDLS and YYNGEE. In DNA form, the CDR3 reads TGTGCCAGCAGCGTAGGCGGGGGGGGCACAGATACGCAGTATTTT. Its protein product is CASSVGGGGTDTQYF. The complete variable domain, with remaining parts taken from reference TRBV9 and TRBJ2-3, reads DSGVTQTPKHLITATGQRVTLRCSPRSGDLSVYWYQQSLDQGLQFLIQYYNGEERAKGNILERFSAQQFPDLHSELNLSSLELGDSALYFCASSVGGGGTDTQYFGPGTRLTVL.

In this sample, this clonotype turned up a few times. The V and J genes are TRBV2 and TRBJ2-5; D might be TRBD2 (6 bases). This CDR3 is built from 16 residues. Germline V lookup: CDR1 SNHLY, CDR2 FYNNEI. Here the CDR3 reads CANSPLSSGDQETQYF. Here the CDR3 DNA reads TGTGCAAATTCTCCCCTCTCTTCGGGGGACCAAGAGACCCAGTACTTC.

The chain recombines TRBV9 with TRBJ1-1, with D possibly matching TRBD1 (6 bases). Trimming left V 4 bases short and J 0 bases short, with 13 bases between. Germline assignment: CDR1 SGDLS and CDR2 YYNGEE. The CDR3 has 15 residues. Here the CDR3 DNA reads TGTGCCAGCAGCATACAGGGAACTATGAACACTGAAGCTTTCTTT. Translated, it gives CASSIQGTMNTEAFF.